This TCR beta chain stems from a study of T cell clones after liver transplantation. Study results and limitations: Rather than being deleted, graft donor-reactive T cells may have moved into the graft.

The CDR3 sequence is 16 residues long. The V gene end was trimmed by 3 bases and the J gene end by 0 bases; junction bases not matched to a gene: 0. Per germline, CDR1 ENHRY and CDR2 SYGVKD. The table lists this clone with a few counts. What it binds is not known. Sequencing used immunoSEQ multiplex PCR; TCRdb keeps in-frame clones, though not all of them. The sample lists about 24,000 clones; about three quarters were seen once. The sample in question was CD4+ T cells from blood, obtained before liver transplant. The sequence derives from a human donor who received a liver transplant. The chain employs TRBV10-3 and TRBJ2-6; TRBD2 aligns across 9 bases. In DNA, the CDR3 is TGTGCCATCAGTGAAGCGGGGGGCTCTGGGGCCAACGTCCTGACTTTC. It encodes CAISEAGGSGANVLTF.